This T cell receptor beta chain emerged from a study of PD-L1 blockade in urothelial cancer. The V gene lost 1 base and the J gene lost 4 bases, with 17 bases spanning the gap. The germline CDR1 and CDR2 sequences are SGHAT and FQDESV (reference sequence). The CDR3 consists of 16 residues. This table comes from immunoSEQ multiplex PCR, and its TCRdb copy is limited to in-frame clones, with some not included. The sample gives about 95,000 clones, more than 75% of which show up once; roughly 2% is in the top ten. Described time point: pretreatment peripheral blood. The sample in question was PBMCs, obtained around atezolizumab (anti-PD-L1) treatment. This clonotype was obtained from a man aged 55 to 70 with urothelial cancer. The gene calls are TRBV11-1 and TRBJ2-7, with D perhaps matching TRBD1 (5 bases). CDR3 coding DNA: TGTGCCAGCAGCTTAGAATCACAGGCGGCAGTTTACGAGCAGTACTTC. Residues: CASSLESQAAVYEQYF.